This entry concerns a single TCR beta chain. Its specificity is unknown. RNA amounts of roughly 0.45 to 1 ug underwent reverse transcription with random hexamers. TCRdb fed the immunoSEQ multiplex PCR reads into MiXCR, producing one record per CDR3 protein. The sample has 150,000 to 200,000 distinct CDR3 sequences, approximately 94% seen once. This sample was taken from a study of CD8 T cells in Susac syndrome. Whole-study results and caveats: Where Susac syndrome CD4+ T cell repertoires were concerned, no clonal expansion was evident.

With 5 bases removed from V and 3 bases from J, the gap between germline ends came to 16 bases. The CDR3 is 15 residues long. The receptor was derived from a human donor with Susac syndrome. The rearrangement uses TRBV12-3 or TRBV12-4 and TRBJ1-1, with D unresolved. The source material was CD4+ T cells from PBMCs. This chain's CDR3 is CASSPRGGRDTEAFF. CDR3 DNA: TGTGCCAGCAGTCCCCGTGGAGGGCGAGACACTGAAGCTTTCTTT.